The 25 T cell receptor beta chains in this list originate from one sample, sequenced in a study of molecular identifiers for immune sequencing clone quantification. TCRdb redid the calling of the PCR reads with MiXCR, one entry per CDR3 protein. The table records 40,000 to 45,000 distinct CDR3 sequences, roughly 22% of them present only once. The sequenced sample consisted of naive CD8+ T cells from blood, with Jurkat cell RNA spiked in. Described subset: FACS-sorted CD8+CD4-CCR7+CD45RA+ naive T cells. The receptors come from a human donor in good health. Some libraries in this study had Jurkat cell RNA spiked in.

This clonotype was observed many times. V is TRBV29-1 and J is TRBJ1-1; 7 bases agree with TRBD1. Germline CDR1 and CDR2: SQVTM and ANQGSEA. The junction had 13 bases not matched to a gene; V was cut back by 0 bases and J by 3 bases. This CDR3 is 17 amino acids long. The CDR3 DNA is TGCAGCGTTGAAGACGGTACAGGGGCGGCGGGGGACACTGAAGCTTTCTTT. Translating it yields CSVEDGTGAAGDTEAFF.

This clonotype was observed at least ten times. This chain links TRBV4-3 with TRBJ1-5, with D uncertain. Germline V gene sequence: CDR1 LGHNA, CDR2 YSLEER. V was trimmed by 2 bases and J by 1 base, leaving 15 bases between them. The CDR3 covers 17 residues. CDR3 sequence: CASSQRGSPESNQPQHF. For the CDR3, the DNA is TGCGCCAGCAGCCAACGAGGGTCCCCGGAGAGCAATCAGCCCCAGCATTTT.

This clonotype was detected ten times or more. This rearrangement joins TRBV4-1 to TRBJ2-5, with D possibly TRBD2 on 5 matching bases. The germline CDR1 and CDR2 sequences are MGHRA and YSYEKL. V dropped 4 bases and J dropped 2 bases, with 11 bases sitting between them. The CDR3 loop spans 14 amino acids. CDR3 amino acids: CASSPAGIQETQYF. The CDR3 DNA reads TGCGCCAGCAGCCCCGCGGGCATTCAAGAGACCCAGTACTTC.

This clonotype was counted a few times. CDR3 residues: CASSSYGDSSYEQYF. The CDR3 region has the DNA TGTGCCAGCAGCTCTTACGGTGATAGCTCCTACGAGCAGTACTTC. The chain links TRBV7-2 to TRBJ2-7, with D hard to call. The V gene lost 4 bases and the J gene lost 0 bases, with 13 bases spanning the gap. Germline CDR1 is SGHTA and CDR2 is FQGNSA. CDR3 length: 15 amino acids.

In this sample, this clonotype turned up many times. The chain uses TRBV4-3 and TRBJ1-6; D possibly corresponds to TRBD1 (6 bases). The CDR3 sequence is 16 residues long. Per the germline V gene, CDR1 is LGHNA and CDR2 is YSLEER. Deletions cut 4 bases from V and 5 bases from J, with 15 bases between. Here the CDR3 DNA reads TGCGCCAGCAGCCGCACGGGGGCCGTCGATAATTCACCCCTCCACTTT. Translation gives CASSRTGAVDNSPLHF.

This chain connects TRBV2 to TRBJ2-7; perhaps TRBD2 as D (6 bases). Germline V gene lookup returns CDR1 SNHLY and CDR2 FYNNEI. V was cut by 2 bases and J by 9 bases, with 20 bases left in between. The CDR3 contains 15 residues. The CDR3 DNA reads TGTGCCAGCAGTGAAATGTCCCGGCCGGGGGTCGCGCAGTACTTC. Translating it yields CASSEMSRPGVAQYF. Looking up the rest from reference TRBV2 and TRBJ2-7 gives the full variable domain: EPEVTQTPSHQVTQMGQEVILRCVPISNHLYFYWYRQILGQKVEFLVSFYNNEISEKSEIFDDQFSVERPDGSNFTLKIRSTKLEDSAMYFCASSEMSRPGVAQYFGPGTRLTVT.

This clonotype has a single count. A much bigger clone sits one base away, suggesting this may be a read error. The genes are TRBV9 and TRBJ2-2; D is possibly TRBD2 (6 bases). Germline V gene lookup returns CDR1 SGDLS and CDR2 YYNGEE. This CDR3 spans 16 amino acids. The CDR3 DNA reads TGTGCCAGCAGCGCTTTCAACAGTTACAATACCGGGGGGCTGTTTTTT. Translated, it gives CASSAFNSYNTGGLFF.

The chain joins TRBV7-9 to TRBJ2-7; possibly TRBD1 for D (6 bases). This CDR3 is built from 14 residues. CDR1 and CDR2 (germline): SEHNR, FQNEAQ (reference sequence). Trimming took 8 bases from V and 0 from J, leaving 14 bases between them. The CDR3 spells CASGPGQSSYEQYF. Here the CDR3 DNA reads TGTGCCAGCGGCCCCGGACAGAGCTCCTACGAGCAGTACTTC.

At least ten counts were recorded for this clonotype. The rearrangement uses TRBV5-6 and TRBJ2-5; D possibly uses TRBD1 or TRBD2 (5 bases each). CDR1 is SGHDT and CDR2 is YYEEEE in the germline V gene. CDR3 length: 15 amino acids. The V gene lost 0 bases and the J gene lost 1 base, with 10 bases spanning the gap. The chain's CDR3 is CASSLAGTSQETQYF. As DNA, the CDR3 is TGTGCCAGCAGCTTGGCCGGGACGAGCCAAGAGACCCAGTACTTC.

This rearrangement joins TRBV19 to TRBJ2-7, with 8 bases aligning to TRBD1. Germline V gene data show CDR1 as LNHDA and CDR2 as SQIVND (reference sequence). The CDR3 runs to 16 residues. With 3 bases clipped from V and 0 bases from J, the junction kept 7 bases outside the gene matches. The CDR3 loop is CASSIGTGPLSYEQYF. CDR3 bases: TGTGCCAGTAGTATTGGGACAGGCCCCCTCTCCTACGAGCAGTACTTC. Drawing the rest from reference TRBV19 and TRBJ2-7, the complete variable domain is DGGITQSPKYLFRKEGQNVTLSCEQNLNHDAMYWYRQDPGQGLRLIYYSQIVNDFQKGDIAEGYSVSREKKESFPLTVTSAQKNPTAFYLCASSIGTGPLSYEQYFGPGTRLTVT.

This clonotype has a handful of counts. This could be a read error, since a much larger clone is one nucleotide away. The CDR3 sequence: CAGSLGWGPTYEQYF. The CDR3 DNA reads as TGTGCCGGCAGCTTAGGGTGGGGGCCCACCTACGAGCAGTACTTC. This sequence joins TRBV7-6 and TRBJ2-7; perhaps TRBD1 as D (6 bases). Germline V gene sequence: CDR1 SGHVS, CDR2 FNYEAQ. This CDR3 spans 15 amino acids.

This clonotype has at least ten counts. This sequence joins TRBV4-3 and TRBJ2-1; D call uncertain. Trimming took off 1 base at V and 5 bases at J, with 12 bases between the two ends. This CDR3 is 15 amino acids long. Germline CDR1 LGHNA, CDR2 YSLEER. DNA of the CDR3: TGCGCCAGCAGCCAAGCCGCCAGCGCAAACAATGAGCAGTTCTTC. Translation: CASSQAASANNEQFF.

On this clonotype itself: An end of the junction differs from the germline gene, which may be a read error. This chain uses TRBV27 with TRBJ1-5, with D unresolved. Germline assignment: CDR1 MNHEY and CDR2 SMNVEV (reference sequence). The CDR3 has 14 residues. The DNA of the CDR3 is TGTGCCCGCGTCTCCCGCCTGGGCCATCAGCCCCCGCATTTT. It yields the protein CARVSRLGHQPPHF.

This clonotype was recorded at least ten times. The chain uses TRBV5-1 and TRBJ1-2; no clear D. V was trimmed by 0 bases and J by 9 bases, leaving 21 bases between them. Germline V lookup: CDR1 SGHRS, CDR2 YFSETQ. There are 16 residues in the CDR3. The CDR3 here is CASSLGMGTSSGSYTF. The CDR3 DNA reads TGCGCCAGCAGCTTGGGGATGGGAACCAGCTCTGGGAGCTACACCTTC.

This clonotype was recorded many times. The chain employs TRBV27 and TRBJ2-7, with TRBD1 as a possible D gene (5 bases). Germline CDR1 and CDR2: MNHEY and SMNVEV (reference sequence). Trimming removed 3 bases from V and 2 bases from J, with 8 bases in between. The CDR3 has 13 residues. In nucleotides, the CDR3 is TGTGCCAGCAGTTTGGGCAGGGCCTACGAGCAGTACTTC. This encodes CASSLGRAYEQYF.

This chain connects TRBV4-3 to TRBJ2-7, with D unclear. The CDR3 totals 16 residues. The germline CDR1 and CDR2 sequences are LGHNA and YSLEER. The V end lost 3 bases, the J end lost 2 bases, and 17 bases lay between the germline ends. The CDR3 region is CASSHTFPGDTYEQYF. The DNA of the CDR3 is TGCGCCAGCAGCCATACCTTTCCGGGTGATACCTACGAGCAGTACTTC.

This clonotype was seen many times. The chain is built from TRBV11-2 and TRBJ2-3, with D unclear. From germline, CDR1 is SGHAT and CDR2 FQNNGV. CDR3 size: 11 residues. The V gene lost 5 bases and the J gene lost 6 bases, with 6 bases spanning the gap. The CDR3 sequence is CASSPSDTQYF. The DNA for the CDR3 is TGTGCCAGCAGCCCCTCGGATACGCAGTATTTT.

Regarding this clonotype: A read error may explain this, as a much larger clone is one base away. The chain recombines TRBV6-2 or TRBV6-3 with TRBJ2-7, with no clear D. Trimming took off 5 bases at V and 1 base at J, with 15 bases between the two ends. This CDR3 contains 15 residues. CDR1 MNHEY and CDR2 SVGEGT come from the germline V gene. In DNA, the CDR3 is TGTGCCAGCAGTCCCGGCCCAGCCCCATCCTACGAGCAGTACTTC. It encodes CASSPGPAPSYEQYF.

This chain uses TRBV2 with TRBJ2-7; 10 positions agree with TRBD1. The CDR3 totals 16 residues. Germline V gives CDR1 SNHLY, CDR2 FYNNEI. The junction had 12 bases not matched to a gene; V was cut back by 5 bases and J by 5 bases. CDR3 nucleotides: TGTGCCAGCAGTCCGACAGGGGGCCCCCGTGGGGACGAGCAGTACTTC. It is translated as CASSPTGGPRGDEQYF.

The V call is TRBV20-1, the J call TRBJ2-1, with 9 nucleotides matching TRBD2. Germline assignment: CDR1 DFQATT and CDR2 SNEGSKA (reference sequence). The CDR3 spans 15 residues. J lost 7 bases, V lost 1 base, and 8 bases had no gene match. CDR3 residues: CSARGLAGYSNEQFF. Here the CDR3 DNA reads TGCAGTGCTAGAGGGCTAGCGGGGTATTCAAATGAGCAGTTCTTC.

This clonotype was seen a handful of times. The chain links TRBV19 to TRBJ1-5; D gene ambiguous. CDR1 is LNHDA, CDR2 SQIVND, per germline (reference sequence). The V end was cut by 6 bases, the J end by 10 bases, with 13 bases between. The CDR3 extends over 12 amino acids. The CDR3 is CASRSGSIPQHF. For the CDR3, the DNA is TGTGCCAGTAGATCTGGGAGTATCCCCCAGCATTTT.

This clonotype appeared a few times. J is TRBJ2-5 and V is TRBV6-2 or TRBV6-3; D unresolved. The V and J ends lost 8 bases and 5 bases respectively, with 18 bases between them. This CDR3 spans 14 amino acids. Germline V CDR1 and CDR2: MNHEY, SVGEGT. The DNA for the CDR3 is TGTGCCAGCTCTATAGGACCCTCGGCCGAGACCCAGTACTTC. Protein sequence: CASSIGPSAETQYF.

Note on this clonotype: Just one base apart from a much larger clone, this may be a read error. No conserved phenylalanine or tryptophan is present at the end of the CDR3, so a read error is the likely explanation. The chain combines TRBV4-2 with TRBJ2-1, with D tentatively TRBD1 or TRBD2 (5 bases each). The CDR3 length is 13 residues. Germline V gene data show CDR1 as LGHNA and CDR2 as YNFKEQ. Trimming took 3 bases from V and 10 from J, leaving 13 bases between them. The CDR3 bases are TGTGCCAGCAGCCACGGGACGACATTCGAGCAGTTCTAC. It encodes CASSHGTTFEQFY.

This clonotype was counted ten times or more. This chain joins TRBV3-1 and TRBJ2-5; 10 bases fit TRBD2. After removal of 4 bases from V and 1 base from J, the junction contained 3 bases not matched to a gene. CDR3 size: 15 residues. Germline V gives CDR1 LGHDT, CDR2 YNNKEL (reference sequence). The DNA of the CDR3 is TGTGCCAGCAGCCCCCGGACTAGCGGCCAAGAGACCCAGTACTTC. Translated: CASSPRTSGQETQYF.

V gene TRBV6-2 or TRBV6-3 combines with J gene TRBJ2-7; 7 nucleotides line up with TRBD2. V lost 0 bases and J lost 5; bases outside the gene matches: 4. Germline V gene data show CDR1 as MNHEY and CDR2 as SVGEGT. The CDR3 spans 14 residues. In nucleotides, the CDR3 is TGTGCCAGCAGTTACTCGAAGCGGGGAAACGAGCAGTACTTC. Translated: CASSYSKRGNEQYF.